The present T cell receptor (beta chain) was sequenced within a study of Tregs in tolerant kidney transplant recipients. Study-wide points: Activated donor B cell expansion appeared to reveal the most relevant donor-specific TCRbeta repertoire. Biological reproducibility was not directly addressed, but technical replication error appeared minimal. The small number of patients limits these findings pending further validation.

Generated by immunoSEQ multiplex PCR, the TCRdb table keeps only in-frame clones and is missing some. This table has 90,000 to 150,000 clones, around nine tenths appearing once. The CDR3 has 17 amino acids. The V gene lost 1 base and the J gene lost 2 bases, with 16 bases spanning the gap. In germline, CDR1 is LGHNA, CDR2 YNFKEQ. Thawed PBMCs were FACS-sorted into unstimulated CD4+CD25+CD127- regulatory T cells, CD4+CD25- non-regulatory cells, CD4 and CD8 cells. About this clone: Antigen unknown.

The chain combines TRBV4-2 with TRBJ2-3; D call uncertain. This TCR was recovered from a human donor in good health. The sequencing sample was made of CD4+ T cells from blood. Here the CDR3 DNA reads TGTGCCAGCAGCCAAGTACCGACTGCGAGGCCCACAGATACGCAGTATTTT. Its protein product is CASSQVPTARPTDTQYF.